This TCR beta chain originates from a study of OX40 agonist ivuxolimab in advanced cancers. Whole-study context: A mean age of approximately 58 years, range about 23 to 80, was recorded, and 70% to 85% were male. Past anti-PD-1, anti-PD-L1 or anti-CTLA-4 therapy was accepted, and 40% to 50% had received some. The study's findings and limits: At 0.1 to 3.0 mg/kg, CD4+ and CD8+ blood T cells expanded clonally by week 6. In CD8+ T cells, expanded clones were on average more numerous than in CD4+.

Here immunoSEQ multiplex PCR was the method, and the copy in TCRdb shows in-frame clones only, minus some. The sample holds roughly 89,000 clones, about 86% seen once. Looked up from germline, CDR1 is LNHDA and CDR2 is SQIVND (reference sequence). The germline V and J ends were trimmed by 7 bases and 2 bases, with 8 bases remaining between them. This CDR3 spans 13 amino acids. For this clone: Its antigen is as yet unknown.

This sample comprised CD4+ or CD8+ T cells sorted from blood, obtained in a trial of the OX40 agonist ivuxolimab. This chain uses TRBV19 with TRBJ2-2; D remains ambiguous. The TCR originated in an adult with an advanced solid tumor such as melanoma, head and neck, liver or kidney cancer. The CDR3 nucleotides read TGTGCCAGTATGGCAGTTAACACCGGGGAGCTGTTTTTT. It yields the protein CASMAVNTGELFF.